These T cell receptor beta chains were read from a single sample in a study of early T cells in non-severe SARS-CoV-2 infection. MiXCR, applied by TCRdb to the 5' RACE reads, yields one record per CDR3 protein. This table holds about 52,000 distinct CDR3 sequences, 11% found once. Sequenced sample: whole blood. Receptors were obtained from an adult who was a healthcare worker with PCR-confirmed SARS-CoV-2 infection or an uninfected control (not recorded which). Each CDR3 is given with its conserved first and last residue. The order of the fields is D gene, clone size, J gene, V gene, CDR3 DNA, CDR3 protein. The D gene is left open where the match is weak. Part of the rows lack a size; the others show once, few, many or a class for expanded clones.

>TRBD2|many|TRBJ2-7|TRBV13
TGTGCCAGCAGTCAACTAGCGGGGGGCCCTTCCGCGGACGAGCAGTACTTC
CASSQLAGGPSADEQYF
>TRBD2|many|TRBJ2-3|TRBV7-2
TGTGCCAGCTCCGCTAGCGGGGGGGCAGGGTATACGCAGTATTTT
CASSASGGAGYTQYF
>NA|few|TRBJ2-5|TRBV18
TGTGCCAGCTCGAATGCGGCCCAAGAGACCCAGTACTTC
CASSNAAQETQYF
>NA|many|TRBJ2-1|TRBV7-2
TGTGCCAGCAGCTTATGGCCTAGCACCTACAATGAGCAGTTCTTC
CASSLWPSTYNEQFF
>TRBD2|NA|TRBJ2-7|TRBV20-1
TGCAGTGCTAGAGGAGCGGGGACGACCTCCTACGAGCAGTACTTC
CSARGAGTTSYEQYF
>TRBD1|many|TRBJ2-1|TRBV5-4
TGTGCCAGCAGCCCGGGACAGATTCTGAGTAACAATGAGCAGTTCTTC
CASSPGQILSNNEQFF
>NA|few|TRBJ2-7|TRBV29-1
TGCAGCGTTGAACGGCAGGGTGGCGAGCAGTACTTC
CSVERQGGEQYF
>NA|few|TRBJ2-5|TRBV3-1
TGTGCCAGCAGCCATCCTAGCTTGTTTCAAGAGACCCAGTACTTC
CASSHPSLFQETQYF
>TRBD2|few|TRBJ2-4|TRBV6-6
TGTGCCATCGAAGCCCGGGTTAGCGGGTTAGCCAAAAACATTCAGTACTTC
CAIEARVSGLAKNIQYF
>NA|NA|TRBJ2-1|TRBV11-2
TGTGCCAGCAGCTTACGACCGATCAATGAGCAGTTCTTC
CASSLRPINEQFF
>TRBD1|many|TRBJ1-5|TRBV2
TGTGCCAGCAGCTCCTTGGGAGGGGGCGTGGGATCGCCCCAGCATTTT
CASSSLGGGVGSPQHF
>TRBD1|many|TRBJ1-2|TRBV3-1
TGTGCCAGCAGCCCTGCTGGGACAGTTACTGGCTACACCTTC
CASSPAGTVTGYTF
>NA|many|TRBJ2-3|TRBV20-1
TGCAGTGCTAGGCCCGACAACACAGATACGCAGTATTTT
CSARPDNTDTQYF
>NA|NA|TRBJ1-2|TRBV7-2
TGTGCCAGCAGCTTGGGATCCGGCTACACCTTC
CASSLGSGYTF
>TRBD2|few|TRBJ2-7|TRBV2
TGTGCCAGCAGTAAGGCGGGGGGGCCCCACGAGCAGTACTTC
CASSKAGGPHEQYF
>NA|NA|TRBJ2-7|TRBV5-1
TGCGCCAGCAGCTTTCCACGAGTTTTAGGAAGGGACGCCTACGAGCAGTACTTC
CASSFPRVLGRDAYEQYF
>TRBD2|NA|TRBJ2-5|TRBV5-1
TGCGCCAGCAGCTTTGGCGGGCTAGCGGGGGCCCAAGAGACCCAGTACTTC
CASSFGGLAGAQETQYF
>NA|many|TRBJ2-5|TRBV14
TGTGCCAGCAGCCATCCCCCCAGCGGTACCCAAGAGACCCAGTACTTC
CASSHPPSGTQETQYF
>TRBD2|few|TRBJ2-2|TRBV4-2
TGTGCCAGCAGCCAAGAGTCTGCTAGCGGGGGCGCCGGGGAGCTGTTTTTT
CASSQESASGGAGELFF
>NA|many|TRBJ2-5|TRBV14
TGTGCCAGCAGCAACTCGCCCGGCGAGACCCAGTACTTC
CASSNSPGETQYF
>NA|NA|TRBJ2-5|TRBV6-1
TGTGCCAGTACCACAGGACTCTCCCAAGAGACCCAGTACTTC
CASTTGLSQETQYF
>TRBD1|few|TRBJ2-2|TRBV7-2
TGTGCCAGCAGCCAAAACAGGGGGAACACCGGGGAGCTGTTTTTT
CASSQNRGNTGELFF
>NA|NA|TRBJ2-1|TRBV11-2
TGTGCCAGCAGCTTAATCACCGCTTGGCGTGAGCAGTTCTTC
CASSLITAWREQFF
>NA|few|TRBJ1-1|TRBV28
TGTGCCAGCAAGGTGAACACTGAAGCTTTCTTT
CASKVNTEAFF
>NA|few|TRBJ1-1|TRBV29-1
TGCAGCGTTGAAGGGCAGGGGAACACTGAAGCTTTCTTT
CSVEGQGNTEAFF
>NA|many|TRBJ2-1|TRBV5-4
TGTGCCAGCAGCTTGGCCCGGGATAGGCAGTTCTTC
CASSLARDRQFF
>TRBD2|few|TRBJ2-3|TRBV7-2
TGTGCCAGCAGCGTTCGTAGCGGGACTAGCACAGATACGCAGTATTTT
CASSVRSGTSTDTQYF
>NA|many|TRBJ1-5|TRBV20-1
TGCAGTGCTGTCGGCCAAAAGGATCATCAGCCCCAGCATTTT
CSAVGQKDHQPQHF
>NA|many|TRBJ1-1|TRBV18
TGTGCCAGCTCACGTACGAACACTGAAGCTTTCTTT
CASSRTNTEAFF
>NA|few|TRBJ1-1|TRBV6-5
TGTGCCAGCAGAACCCCACAGGGAAACACTGAAGCTTTCTTT
CASRTPQGNTEAFF
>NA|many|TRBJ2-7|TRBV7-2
TGTGCCAGCAGCTTAATGAGGGATAGGGGGAGTGAGCAGTACTTC
CASSLMRDRGSEQYF
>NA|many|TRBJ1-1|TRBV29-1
TGCAGCGTTGTAAGGGGGAAAGCTTTCTTT
CSVVRGKAFF
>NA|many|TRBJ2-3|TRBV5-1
TGCGCCAGCTGCTCCCGGGACCTCACAGATACGCAGTATTTT
CASCSRDLTDTQYF
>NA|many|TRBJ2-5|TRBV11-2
TGTGCCAGCAGCGGCCTTAGGCAAGAGACCCAGTACTTC
CASSGLRQETQYF
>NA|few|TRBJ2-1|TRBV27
TGTGCCAGCAGTTTCATGGGCATATCGGGTGAGCAGTTCTTC
CASSFMGISGEQFF
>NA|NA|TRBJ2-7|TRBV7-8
TGTGCCAGCAGCTTAGTCCCCACAGGAACAGCCTACGAGCAGTACTTC
CASSLVPTGTAYEQYF
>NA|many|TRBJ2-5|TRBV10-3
TGTGCCATCAGAGGGACCCAAGAGACCCAGTACTTC
CAIRGTQETQYF
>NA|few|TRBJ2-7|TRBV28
TGTGCCAGCAGTACACACTACGAGCAGTACTTC
CASSTHYEQYF
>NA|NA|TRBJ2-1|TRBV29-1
TGCAGCGTCACCCTAGGGGTTGAGCAGTTCTTC
CSVTLGVEQFF
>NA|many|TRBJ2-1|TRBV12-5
TGTGCCCCCAGATGGAGCGTTCGGGGGTGCGGCAATGAGCAGTTCTTC
CAPRWSVRGCGNEQFF
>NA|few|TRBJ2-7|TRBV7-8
TGTGCCAGCAGCCCGAGAAAGGGGGAGCAGTACTTC
CASSPRKGEQYF
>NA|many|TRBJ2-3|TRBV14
TGTGCCAGCAGCCAAGATCTACCCCTCCAGGCAGATACGCAGTATTTT
CASSQDLPLQADTQYF
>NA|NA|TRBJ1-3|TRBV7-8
TGTGCCACCTCCCTCCAGGCAACAGGTGGAAACACCATATATTTT
CATSLQATGGNTIYF
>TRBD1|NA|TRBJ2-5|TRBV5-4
TGTGCCAGCAGCTTGGGACAGGGGGCGCCGGAGACCCAGTACTTC
CASSLGQGAPETQYF
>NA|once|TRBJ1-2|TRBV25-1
TGTGCCAGCAGTGAAGTGGCGGGCCAATACACCTTC
CASSEVAGQYTF
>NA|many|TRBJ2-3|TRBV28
TGTGCCAGCCGAGATACGCAGTATTTT
CASRDTQYF
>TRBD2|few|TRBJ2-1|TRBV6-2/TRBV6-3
TGTGCCAGCAGACCCCTAGCGGGGGGGCAGAATGAGCAGTTCTTC
CASRPLAGGQNEQFF
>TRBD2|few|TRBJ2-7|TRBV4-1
TGCGCCAGCAGCCCGGGACTAGCCCCCTACGAGCAGTACTTC
CASSPGLAPYEQYF
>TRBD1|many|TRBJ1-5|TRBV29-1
TGCAGCGTTGCGGGACAGGAGATATATAGCAATCAGCCCCAGCATTTT
CSVAGQEIYSNQPQHF
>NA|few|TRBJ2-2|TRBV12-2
TGTGCAAGTCGCTTTGAGGGGCGTTCGGGGGAGCTGTTTTTT
CASRFEGRSGELFF
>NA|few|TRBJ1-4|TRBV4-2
TGTGCCAGCAGCTTTCCAAGCTCGGGGTTTGAAAAACTGTTTTTT
CASSFPSSGFEKLFF
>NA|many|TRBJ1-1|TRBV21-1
TGTGCCAGCAGCAAAGAAAGAGGTGGAGGCAGGACAGGGTATTCAGTGTTCATGAACACTGAAGCTTTCTTT
CASSKERGGGRTGYSVFMNTEAFF
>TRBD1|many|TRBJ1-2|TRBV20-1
TGCAGTGCTAGAGTGGGGACAGATGATGGCTACACCTTC
CSARVGTDDGYTF
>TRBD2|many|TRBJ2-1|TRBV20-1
TGCAGTGTCCTTTCCGGGACTAGCGGTTATAATGAGCAGTTCTTC
CSVLSGTSGYNEQFF